This T cell receptor (beta chain) is drawn from a study of shared T cell receptors in the human thymus. The repertoire was sequenced with immunoSEQ multiplex PCR; TCRdb's copy has only in-frame clones and lacks some. The sample yields more than 300,000 clones, approximately 95% seen once. This CDR3 contains 17 residues. V shed 3 bases and J 3 bases; nucleotides not matched to a gene: 8. Per germline, CDR1 MDHEN and CDR2 SYDVKM. This TCR came from a human donor. This chain links TRBV28 with TRBJ2-3; 11 bases agree with TRBD1. The material sequenced was thymocytes. This chain's CDR3 is CASSFSDRGRWTDTQYF. DNA for the CDR3: TGTGCCAGCAGTTTTTCGGACAGGGGGCGTTGGACAGATACGCAGTATTTT.